Following are 19 T cell receptor beta chains from one sample sequenced in a study of regulatory T cells in long-lasting Graves disease (dated by TCRdb to the early 2020s). The library was made by multiplex PCR. Instrument used: Illumina HiSeq 4000. TCR beta libraries were built with iRepertoire HTBI primers and Arm-PCR amplification of CDR3 regions. The public reads were run again by TCRdb, first through fastp at Q25 and then through MiXCR, and only productive beta chains were kept. Each CDR3 protein gets just one entry, which takes the most common genes and DNA from the rows behind it. This sample gives approximately 350,000 distinct CDR3 sequences in total; around 11% of them show up just once. The top ten clones comprise approximately 17% of the sample. In light of the paper, this sample's time point label describes: newly diagnosed GD, antithyroid drugs for less than 3 months. RNA was extracted from PBMCs in TRIzol for both TCR sequencing and RNA sequencing.

In addition, the sample was reused for a study of T cells in Graves' hyperthyroidism and ophthalmopathy.

The sample here was peripheral blood mononuclear cells (PBMCs), taken at new diagnosis, from a patient treated with antithyroid drugs. The origin of the receptors is a woman between 18 and 29 years old with Graves disease. Donor details come from another sample of the same person, matched by shared clones.

There are a few counts of this clonotype. This chain links TRBV28 with TRBJ2-3; D is ambiguous. The CDR3 totals 17 residues. V lost 3 bases and J 3 bases, leaving 19 bases between the germline ends. Per germline, CDR1 MDHEN and CDR2 SYDVKM. The CDR3 DNA is TGTGCCAGCAGTTTTAACCTAAATTGGCGGAAGACAGATACGCAGTATTTT. This encodes CASSFNLNWRKTDTQYF.

This clonotype was counted many times. The chain is built from TRBV19 and TRBJ2-5, with D perhaps TRBD2 (5 bases). V lost 10 bases to trimming and J lost 5 bases, with 17 bases between them. In germline, CDR1 is LNHDA, CDR2 SQIVND (reference sequence). The CDR3 runs 13 residues. CDR3 region: CATKRPRGETQYF. CDR3 in DNA: TGTGCCACCAAACGGCCTCGCGGGGAGACCCAGTACTTC.

The V gene is TRBV27, the J gene TRBJ2-4, with unresolved D. Germline V gene lookup returns CDR1 MNHEY and CDR2 SMNVEV (reference sequence). The ends were cut back, 3 bases at V and 0 bases at J, with 6 bases in the middle. This CDR3 comprises 14 residues. The DNA of the CDR3 is TGTGCCAGCAGTTTTGGCGGAGCCAAAAACATTCAGTACTTC. It yields the protein CASSFGGAKNIQYF.

This clonotype was detected many times. The V call is TRBV7-8, the J call TRBJ2-2; possible D gene TRBD2, 5 bases. Germline values: CDR1 SGHVS, CDR2 FQNEAQ. CDR3 length: 13 amino acids. Trimming stripped 3 bases from V and 6 bases from J, with 8 bases between. CDR3 sequence reads: CASSFGLAGELFF. Here the CDR3 DNA reads TGTGCCAGCAGCTTCGGACTCGCCGGGGAGCTGTTTTTT.

This clonotype has only a few counts. This chain links TRBV20-1 with TRBJ2-1; unclear D gene. The CDR3 loop spans 17 amino acids. Germline loops: CDR1 DFQATT, CDR2 SNEGSKA (reference sequence). The germline V and J ends were trimmed by 6 bases and 4 bases, with 25 bases remaining between them. The CDR3 protein is CSAALLDVGKKYNEQFF. The CDR3 region has the DNA TGCAGTGCCGCCCTGCTAGACGTGGGGAAGAAATACAATGAGCAGTTCTTC.

The chain has TRBV19 and TRBJ2-3, with D possibly called TRBD1 or TRBD2 (5 bases each). The CDR3 is 14 amino acids. Germline-derived CDR1 and CDR2 are LNHDA and SQIVND (reference sequence). V was trimmed by 3 bases and J by 0 bases, leaving 7 bases between them. For the CDR3, the DNA is TGTGCCAGTAGTATGGGACCCAGCACAGATACGCAGTATTTT. Its protein is CASSMGPSTDTQYF.

This clonotype appeared many times. The chain employs TRBV6-2 or TRBV6-3 and TRBJ2-1; 11 bases map to TRBD2. V lost 4 bases to trimming and J lost 4 bases; unmatched junction nucleotides: 6. The CDR3 consists of 16 residues. Looked up from germline, CDR1 is MNHEY and CDR2 is SVGEGT. This CDR3 is CASSFSGRARYNEQFF. The CDR3, as DNA: TGTGCCAGCAGTTTTAGCGGGAGGGCCAGATACAATGAGCAGTTCTTC.

This clonotype was seen ten or more times. The chain combines TRBV12-3 or TRBV12-4 with TRBJ1-5, with TRBD1 as a possible D gene (5 bases). Trimming pared 3 bases from V and 6 bases from J, leaving 12 bases between. The CDR3 length is 14 residues. CDR3 coding DNA: TGTGCCAGCAGTTTTCAGGGATCGGGTCAGCCCCAGCATTTT. Its translation: CASSFQGSGQPQHF.

This clonotype has a count of ten or more. The chain carries TRBV20-1 and TRBJ2-3; D not certain. V gave up 3 bases and J gave up 0 bases, with 10 bases separating them. CDR1 DFQATT and CDR2 SNEGSKA come from the germline V gene (reference sequence). The CDR3 runs to 14 residues. The CDR3 nucleotides read TGCAGTGCTAGCCACCACACGAGCACAGATACGCAGTATTTT. Protein sequence: CSASHHTSTDTQYF.

This clonotype has only a few counts. The chain couples TRBV7-2 to TRBJ2-5; no clear D. Germline V lookup: CDR1 SGHTA, CDR2 FQGNSA. V lost 5 bases and J 2 bases, leaving 21 bases between the germline ends. CDR3 size: 17 residues. CDR3 protein: CASSPYSNALGQETQYF. The CDR3 DNA reads TGTGCCAGCAGCCCGTACTCAAACGCCCTGGGGCAAGAGACCCAGTACTTC.

This clonotype has ten or more counts. The V and J genes are TRBV3-1 and TRBJ1-2, with D perhaps TRBD1 (5 bases). From germline, CDR1 is LGHDT and CDR2 YNNKEL (reference sequence). Trimming took 6 bases from V and 3 from J, leaving 14 bases between them. This CDR3 region has 14 residues. Written as DNA, the CDR3 is TGTGCCAGCAGTCCTGCGGGCAGGGACTATGGCTACACCTTC. It is translated as CASSPAGRDYGYTF.

This clonotype was counted at least ten times. The chain carries TRBV5-1 and TRBJ2-3; 8 nucleotides agree with TRBD1. Germline values: CDR1 SGHRS, CDR2 YFSETQ. The CDR3 is made up of 17 amino acids. V shed 0 bases and J 3 bases; nucleotides not matched to a gene: 9. CDR3 protein: CASSLGSGQGKTDTQYF. The CDR3 DNA is TGCGCCAGCAGCTTGGGATCTGGACAGGGTAAAACAGATACGCAGTATTTT.

This clonotype showed up many times. This chain uses TRBV12-3 or TRBV12-4 with TRBJ2-2, with 11 nucleotides matching TRBD2. The CDR3 has 17 residues. V was clipped by 3 bases and J by 3 bases; unmatched bases: 6. The CDR3 loop reads CASSLTRTSGYTGELFF. The CDR3 coding sequence is TGTGCCAGCAGTTTGACTAGGACTAGCGGGTACACCGGGGAGCTGTTTTTT.

In its sample, this clonotype was seen a few times. V and J are TRBV7-3 and TRBJ2-3; the match to TRBD2 covers 14 bases. Germline-derived CDR1 and CDR2 are SGHTA and FQGTGA. The CDR3 length is 16 residues. V was clipped by 5 bases and J by 4 bases; unmatched bases: 5. CDR3 loop: CASSPEGLAGADTQYF. In DNA form, the CDR3 reads TGTGCCAGCAGCCCAGAGGGACTAGCGGGAGCAGATACGCAGTATTTT.

The table lists this clonotype with many counts. This chain links TRBV20-1 with TRBJ2-4; 11 bases line up with TRBD2. In germline, CDR1 is DFQATT, CDR2 SNEGSKA (reference sequence). The CDR3 totals 16 residues. J lost 7 bases, V lost 3 bases, and 11 bases had no gene match. The CDR3 loop reads CSASSFTSGGTNIQYF. The CDR3 nucleotides read TGCAGTGCTAGTTCTTTTACTAGCGGGGGCACGAACATTCAGTACTTC.

This clonotype was counted at least ten times. The J gene is TRBJ1-1, the V gene TRBV11-2, with D maybe TRBD1 (6 bases). V lost 5 bases to trimming and J lost 2 bases, with 18 bases between them. CDR3 length equals 16 residues. Germline CDR1 and CDR2: SGHAT and FQNNGV. CDR3 bases: TGTGCCAGCAGCCCTTTTCCAACAGGGATTAACACTGAAGCTTTCTTT. Its protein product is CASSPFPTGINTEAFF.

In this sample, this clonotype turned up once. A much more abundant neighbour one base away suggests this may be a read error. J is TRBJ2-1 and V is TRBV18; D not certain. Germline CDR1 KGHSH, CDR2 LQKENI. V was shortened by 0 bases and J by 10 bases, with 19 bases between the two germline ends. The CDR3 covers 16 residues. Written as DNA, the CDR3 is TGTGCCAGCTCACCACCTTGGGCTGTAGGGTCATACGAGCAGTTCTTC. This encodes CASSPPWAVGSYEQFF. Filled out from reference TRBV18 and TRBJ2-1, the complete variable domain reads NAGVMQNPRHLVRRRGQEARLRCSPMKGHSHVYWYRQLPEEGLKFMVYLQKENIIDESGMPKERFSAEFPKEGPSILRIQQVVRGDSAAYFCASSPPWAVGSYEQFFGPGTRLTVL.

This clonotype has a count of ten or more. V usage is TRBV6-2 or TRBV6-3 and J usage is TRBJ1-1; unclear D gene. This CDR3 region has 14 residues. The ends were cut back, 3 bases at V and 2 bases at J, with 10 bases in the middle. The germline gives CDR1 MNHEY, CDR2 SVGEGT. This CDR3 reads CASSYKGLNTEAFF. CDR3 bases: TGTGCCAGCAGTTATAAAGGCCTTAACACTGAAGCTTTCTTT.

This clonotype appeared many times. The chain is built from TRBV5-1 and TRBJ2-7; TRBD2 agrees at 7 bases. Germline CDR1 is SGHRS and CDR2 is YFSETQ. The V segment lost 2 bases and the J segment 3 bases; nucleotides outside the gene matches: 5. The CDR3 sequence is 14 residues long. The CDR3 nucleotides read TGCGCCAGCAGCTTAAGGGGAGGGGACTACGAGCAGTACTTC. As protein: CASSLRGGDYEQYF.